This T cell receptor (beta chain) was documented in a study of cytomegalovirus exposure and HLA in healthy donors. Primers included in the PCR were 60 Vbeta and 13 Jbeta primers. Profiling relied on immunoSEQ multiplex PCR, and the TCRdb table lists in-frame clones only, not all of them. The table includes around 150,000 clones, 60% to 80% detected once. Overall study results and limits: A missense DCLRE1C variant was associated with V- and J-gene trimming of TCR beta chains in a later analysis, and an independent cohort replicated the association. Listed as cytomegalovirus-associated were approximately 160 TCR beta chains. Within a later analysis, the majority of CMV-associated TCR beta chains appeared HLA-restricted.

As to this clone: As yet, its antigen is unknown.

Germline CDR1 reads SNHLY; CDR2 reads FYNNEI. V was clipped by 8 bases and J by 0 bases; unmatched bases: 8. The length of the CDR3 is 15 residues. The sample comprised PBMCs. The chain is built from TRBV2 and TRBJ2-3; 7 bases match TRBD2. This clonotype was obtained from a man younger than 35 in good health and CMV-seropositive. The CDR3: CASDVGSGSTDTQYF. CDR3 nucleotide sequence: TGTGCCAGCGATGTGGGTAGCGGGAGCACAGATACGCAGTATTTT.